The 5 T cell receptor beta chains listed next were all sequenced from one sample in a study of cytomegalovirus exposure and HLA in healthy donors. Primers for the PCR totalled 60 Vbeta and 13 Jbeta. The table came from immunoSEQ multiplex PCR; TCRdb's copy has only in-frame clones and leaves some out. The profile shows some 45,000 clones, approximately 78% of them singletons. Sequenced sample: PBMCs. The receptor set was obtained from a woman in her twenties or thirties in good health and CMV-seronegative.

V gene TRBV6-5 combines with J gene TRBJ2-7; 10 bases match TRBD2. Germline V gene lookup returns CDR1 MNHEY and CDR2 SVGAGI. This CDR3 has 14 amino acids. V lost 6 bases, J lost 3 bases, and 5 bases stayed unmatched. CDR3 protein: CASRRGLANYEQYF. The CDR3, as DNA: TGTGCCAGCAGAAGGGGACTAGCGAACTACGAGCAGTACTTC.

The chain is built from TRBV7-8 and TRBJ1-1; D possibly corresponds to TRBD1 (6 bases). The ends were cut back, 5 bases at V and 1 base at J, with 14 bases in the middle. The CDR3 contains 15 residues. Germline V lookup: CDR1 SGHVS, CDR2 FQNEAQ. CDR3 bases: TGTGCCAGCAGCCCGTTTAGGGGGAAGAACACTGAAGCTTTCTTT. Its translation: CASSPFRGKNTEAFF.

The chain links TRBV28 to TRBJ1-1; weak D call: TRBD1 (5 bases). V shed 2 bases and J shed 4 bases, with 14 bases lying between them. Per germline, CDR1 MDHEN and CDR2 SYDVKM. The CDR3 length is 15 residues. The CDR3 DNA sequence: TGTGCCAGCAGTTTAGTATCCCGGGGGATCACTGAAGCTTTCTTT. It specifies CASSLVSRGITEAFF.

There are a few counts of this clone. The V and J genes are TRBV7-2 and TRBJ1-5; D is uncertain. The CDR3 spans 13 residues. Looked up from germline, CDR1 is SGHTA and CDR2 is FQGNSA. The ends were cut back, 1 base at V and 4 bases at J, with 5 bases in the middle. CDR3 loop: CASSLVPNQPQHF. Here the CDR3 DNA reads TGTGCCAGCAGCTTAGTTCCGAATCAGCCCCAGCATTTT.

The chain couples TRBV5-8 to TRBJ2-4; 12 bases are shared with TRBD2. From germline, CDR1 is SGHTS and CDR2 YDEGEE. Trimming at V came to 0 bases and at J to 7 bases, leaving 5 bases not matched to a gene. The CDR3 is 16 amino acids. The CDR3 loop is CASSLVWTSGVNIQYF. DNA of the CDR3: TGTGCCAGCAGCTTGGTTTGGACTAGCGGGGTTAACATTCAGTACTTC.